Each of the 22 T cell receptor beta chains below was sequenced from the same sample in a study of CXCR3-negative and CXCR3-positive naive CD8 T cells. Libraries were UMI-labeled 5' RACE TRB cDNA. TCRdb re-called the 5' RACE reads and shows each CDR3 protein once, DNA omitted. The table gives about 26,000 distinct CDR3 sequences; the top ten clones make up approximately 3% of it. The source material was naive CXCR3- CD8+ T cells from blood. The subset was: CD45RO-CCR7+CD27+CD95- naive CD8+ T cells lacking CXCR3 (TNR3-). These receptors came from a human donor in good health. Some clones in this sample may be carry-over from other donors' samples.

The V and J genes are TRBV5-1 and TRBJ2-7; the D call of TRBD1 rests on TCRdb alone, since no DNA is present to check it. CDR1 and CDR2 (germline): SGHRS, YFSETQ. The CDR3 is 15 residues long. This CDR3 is CASSLEGGAIREQYF.

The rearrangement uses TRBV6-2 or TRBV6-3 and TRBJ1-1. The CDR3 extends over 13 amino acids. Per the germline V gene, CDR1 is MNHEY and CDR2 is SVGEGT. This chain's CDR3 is CASSYLLASEAFF.

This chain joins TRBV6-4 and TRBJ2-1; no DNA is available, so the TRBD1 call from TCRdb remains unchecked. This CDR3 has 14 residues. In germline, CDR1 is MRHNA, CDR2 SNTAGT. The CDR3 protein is CASSDGGANNEQFF.

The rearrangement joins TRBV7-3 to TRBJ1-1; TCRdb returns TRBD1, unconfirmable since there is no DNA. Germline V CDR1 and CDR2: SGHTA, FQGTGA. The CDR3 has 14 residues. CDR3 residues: CASSTGHLNTEAFF. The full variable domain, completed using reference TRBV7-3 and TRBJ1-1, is GAGVSQTPSNKVTEKGKYVELRCDPISGHTALYWYRQSLGQGPEFLIYFQGTGAADDSGLPNDRFFAVRPEGSVSTLKIQRTERGDSAVYLCASSTGHLNTEAFFGQGTRLTVV.

The CDR3 reads CASNSPSWGDTEAFF. The chain links TRBV4-1 to TRBJ1-1; TCRdb proposes TRBD1, but this gene call is untestable without DNA. The length of the CDR3 is 15 residues. The germline V gene has CDR1 MGHRA and CDR2 YSYEKL.

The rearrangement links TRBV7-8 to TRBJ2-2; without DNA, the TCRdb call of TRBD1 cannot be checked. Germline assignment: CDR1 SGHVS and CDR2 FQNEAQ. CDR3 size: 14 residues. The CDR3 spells CASSLSGGTGELFF.

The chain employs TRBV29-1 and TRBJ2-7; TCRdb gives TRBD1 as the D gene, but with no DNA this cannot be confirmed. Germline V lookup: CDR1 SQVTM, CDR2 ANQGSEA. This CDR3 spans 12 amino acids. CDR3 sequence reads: CSVVSTAYEQYF.

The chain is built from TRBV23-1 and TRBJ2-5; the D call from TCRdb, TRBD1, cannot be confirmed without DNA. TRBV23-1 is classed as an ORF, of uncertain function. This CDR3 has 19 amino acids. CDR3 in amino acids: CASSQFRTGGNPFQETQYF.

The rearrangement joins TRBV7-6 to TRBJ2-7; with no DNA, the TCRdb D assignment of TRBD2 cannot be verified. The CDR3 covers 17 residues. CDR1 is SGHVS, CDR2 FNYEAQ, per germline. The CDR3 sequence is CASSLTSGGSGTYEQYF.

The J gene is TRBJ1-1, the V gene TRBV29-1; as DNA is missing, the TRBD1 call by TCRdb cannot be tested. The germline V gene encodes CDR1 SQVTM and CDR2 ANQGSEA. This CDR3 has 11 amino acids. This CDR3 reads CSVDGRDEAFF.

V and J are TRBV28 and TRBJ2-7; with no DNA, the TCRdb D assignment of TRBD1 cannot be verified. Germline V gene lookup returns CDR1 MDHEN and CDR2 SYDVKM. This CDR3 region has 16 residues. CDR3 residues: CASSLTPGTGKDEQYF.

CDR3 sequence reads: CSVQGGETEAFF. The chain recombines TRBV29-1 with TRBJ1-1. Per the germline V gene, CDR1 is SQVTM and CDR2 is ANQGSEA. The CDR3 contains 12 residues.

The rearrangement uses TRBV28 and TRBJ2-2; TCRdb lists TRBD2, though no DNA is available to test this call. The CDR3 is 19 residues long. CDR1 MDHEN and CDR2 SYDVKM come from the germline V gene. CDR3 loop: CASSLLGLAGASNTGELFF.

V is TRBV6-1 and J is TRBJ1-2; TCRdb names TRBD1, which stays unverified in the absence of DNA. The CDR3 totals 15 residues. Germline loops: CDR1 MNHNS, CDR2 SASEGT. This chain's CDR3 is CASSEGSGGSDGYTF.

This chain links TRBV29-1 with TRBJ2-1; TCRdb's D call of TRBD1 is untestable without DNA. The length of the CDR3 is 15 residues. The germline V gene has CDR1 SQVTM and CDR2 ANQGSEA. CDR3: CSVEGGVLSYNEQFF.

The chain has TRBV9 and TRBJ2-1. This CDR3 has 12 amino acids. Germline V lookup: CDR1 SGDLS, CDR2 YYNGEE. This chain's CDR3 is CASSVALGEQFF.

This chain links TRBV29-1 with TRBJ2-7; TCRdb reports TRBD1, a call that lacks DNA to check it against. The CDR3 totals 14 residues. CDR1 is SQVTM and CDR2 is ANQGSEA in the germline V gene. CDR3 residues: CSVVSGTGPYEQYF.

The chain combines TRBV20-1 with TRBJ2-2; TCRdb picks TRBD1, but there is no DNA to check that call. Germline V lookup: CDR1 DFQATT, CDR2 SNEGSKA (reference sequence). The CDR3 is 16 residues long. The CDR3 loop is CSARGEGDSWVGELFF.

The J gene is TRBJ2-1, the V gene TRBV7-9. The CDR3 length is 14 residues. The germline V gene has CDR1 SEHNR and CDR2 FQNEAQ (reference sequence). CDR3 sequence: CASRLAGLGNEQFF.

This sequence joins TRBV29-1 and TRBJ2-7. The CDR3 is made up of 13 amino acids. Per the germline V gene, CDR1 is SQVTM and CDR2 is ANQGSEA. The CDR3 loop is CSVEEREPQVQYF.

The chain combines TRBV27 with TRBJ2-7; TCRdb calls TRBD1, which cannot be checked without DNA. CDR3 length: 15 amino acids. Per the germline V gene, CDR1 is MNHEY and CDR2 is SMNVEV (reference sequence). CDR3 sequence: CASSLDDSHPYEQYF.

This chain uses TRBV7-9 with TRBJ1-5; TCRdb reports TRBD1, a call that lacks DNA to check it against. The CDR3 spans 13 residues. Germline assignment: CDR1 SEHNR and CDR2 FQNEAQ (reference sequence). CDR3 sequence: CASSLRWGQPQHF.